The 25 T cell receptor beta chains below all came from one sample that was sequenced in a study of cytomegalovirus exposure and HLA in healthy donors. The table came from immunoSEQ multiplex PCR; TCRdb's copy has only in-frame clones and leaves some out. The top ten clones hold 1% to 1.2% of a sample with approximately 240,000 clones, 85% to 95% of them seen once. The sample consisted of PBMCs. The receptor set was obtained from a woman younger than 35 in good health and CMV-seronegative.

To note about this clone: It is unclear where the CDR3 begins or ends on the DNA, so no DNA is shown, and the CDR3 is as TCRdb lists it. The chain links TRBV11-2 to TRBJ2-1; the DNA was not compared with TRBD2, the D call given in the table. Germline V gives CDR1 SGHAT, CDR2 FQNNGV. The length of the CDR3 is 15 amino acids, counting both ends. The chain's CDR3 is CASSEGTSGFFWQFF.

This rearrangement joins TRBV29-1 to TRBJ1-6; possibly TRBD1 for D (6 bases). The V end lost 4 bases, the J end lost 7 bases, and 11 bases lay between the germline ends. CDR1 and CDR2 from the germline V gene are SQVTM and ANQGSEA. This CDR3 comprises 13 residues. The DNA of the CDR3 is TGCAGCGTTGGCTACCAGGGGAATTCACCCCTCCACTTT. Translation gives CSVGYQGNSPLHF.

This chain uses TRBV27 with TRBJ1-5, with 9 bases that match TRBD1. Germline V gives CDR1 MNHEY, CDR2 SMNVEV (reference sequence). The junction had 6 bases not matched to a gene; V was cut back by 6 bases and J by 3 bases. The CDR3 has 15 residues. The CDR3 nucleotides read TGTGCCAGCAGCTCGGGACAGGGCGCCAATCAGCCCCAGCATTTT. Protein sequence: CASSSGQGANQPQHF.

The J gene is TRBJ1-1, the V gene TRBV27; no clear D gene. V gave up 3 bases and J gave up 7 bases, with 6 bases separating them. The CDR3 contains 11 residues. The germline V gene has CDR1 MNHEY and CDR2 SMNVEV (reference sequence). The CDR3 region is CASSLGLEAFF. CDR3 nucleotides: TGTGCCAGCAGTTTGGGCCTTGAAGCTTTCTTT.

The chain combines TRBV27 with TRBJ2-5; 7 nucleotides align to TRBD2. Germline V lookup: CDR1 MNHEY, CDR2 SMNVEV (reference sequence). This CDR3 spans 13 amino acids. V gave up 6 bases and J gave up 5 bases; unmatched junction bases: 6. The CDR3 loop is CASRGLGGETQYF. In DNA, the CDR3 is TGTGCCAGCAGAGGATTGGGGGGGGAGACCCAGTACTTC.

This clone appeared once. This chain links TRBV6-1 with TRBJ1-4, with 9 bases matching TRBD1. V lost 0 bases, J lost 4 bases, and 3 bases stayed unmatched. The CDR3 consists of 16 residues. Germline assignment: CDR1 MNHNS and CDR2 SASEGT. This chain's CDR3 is CASSEAKGQGNEKLFF. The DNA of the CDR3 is TGTGCCAGCAGTGAAGCAAAGGGACAGGGTAATGAAAAACTGTTTTTT.

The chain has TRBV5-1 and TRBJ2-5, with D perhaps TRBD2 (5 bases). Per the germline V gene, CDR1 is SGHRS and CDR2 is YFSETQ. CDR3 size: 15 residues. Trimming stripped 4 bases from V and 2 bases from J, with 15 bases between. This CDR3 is CASSPLDSYQETQYF. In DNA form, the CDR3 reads TGCGCCAGCAGCCCTCTGGACTCTTATCAAGAGACCCAGTACTTC.

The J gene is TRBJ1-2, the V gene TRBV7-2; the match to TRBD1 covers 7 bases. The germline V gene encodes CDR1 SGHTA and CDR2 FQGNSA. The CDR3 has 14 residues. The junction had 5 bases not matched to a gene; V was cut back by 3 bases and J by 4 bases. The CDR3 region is CASSFRQGIYGYTF. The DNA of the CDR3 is TGTGCCAGCAGCTTTCGACAGGGCATCTATGGCTACACCTTC.

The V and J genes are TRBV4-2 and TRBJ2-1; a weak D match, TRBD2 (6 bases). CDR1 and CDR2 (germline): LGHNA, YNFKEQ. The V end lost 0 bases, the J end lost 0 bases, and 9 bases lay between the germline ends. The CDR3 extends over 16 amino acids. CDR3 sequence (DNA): TGTGCCAGCAGCCAAGATGGGGGAGGCTCCTACAATGAGCAGTTCTTC. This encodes CASSQDGGGSYNEQFF.

CDR3 sequence: CSVRGAAKYNEQFF. The CDR3 bases are TGCAGCGTTCGGGGGGCGGCAAAGTACAATGAGCAGTTCTTC. This chain joins TRBV29-1 and TRBJ2-1, with D possibly being TRBD2 (7 bases). Germline-derived CDR1 and CDR2 are SQVTM and ANQGSEA. CDR3 length: 14 residues. V gave up 5 bases and J gave up 4 bases, with 15 bases separating them.

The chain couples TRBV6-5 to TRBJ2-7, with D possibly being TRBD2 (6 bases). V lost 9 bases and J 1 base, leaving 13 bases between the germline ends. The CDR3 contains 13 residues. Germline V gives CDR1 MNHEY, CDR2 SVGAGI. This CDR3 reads CASGTPTSYEQYF. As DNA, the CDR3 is TGTGCCAGTGGGACTCCTACTTCCTACGAGCAGTACTTC.

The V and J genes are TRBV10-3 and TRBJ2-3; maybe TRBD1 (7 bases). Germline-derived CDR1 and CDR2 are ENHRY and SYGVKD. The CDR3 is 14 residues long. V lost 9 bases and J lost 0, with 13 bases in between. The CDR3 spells CAICGDSSTDTQYF. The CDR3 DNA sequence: TGTGCCATTTGCGGGGACAGCAGCACAGATACGCAGTATTTT.

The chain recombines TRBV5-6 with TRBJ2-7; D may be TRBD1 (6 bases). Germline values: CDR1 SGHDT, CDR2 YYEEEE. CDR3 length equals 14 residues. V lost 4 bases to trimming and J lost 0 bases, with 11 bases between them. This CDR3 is CASSGGQFSYEQYF. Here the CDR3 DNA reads TGTGCCAGCAGCGGCGGACAGTTCTCCTACGAGCAGTACTTC. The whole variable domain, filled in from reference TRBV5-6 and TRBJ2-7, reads DAGVTQSPTHLIKTRGQQVTLRCSPKSGHDTVSWYQQALGQGPQFIFQYYEEEERQRGNFPDRFSGHQFPNYSSELNVNALLLGDSALYLCASSGGQFSYEQYFGPGTRLTVT.

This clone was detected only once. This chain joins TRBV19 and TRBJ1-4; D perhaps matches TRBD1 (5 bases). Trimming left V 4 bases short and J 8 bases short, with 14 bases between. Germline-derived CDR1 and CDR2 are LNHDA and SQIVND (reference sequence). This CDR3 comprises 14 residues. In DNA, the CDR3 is TGTGCCAGTAGTAACTACGGACGGGGGGAAAAACTGTTTTTT. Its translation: CASSNYGRGEKLFF.

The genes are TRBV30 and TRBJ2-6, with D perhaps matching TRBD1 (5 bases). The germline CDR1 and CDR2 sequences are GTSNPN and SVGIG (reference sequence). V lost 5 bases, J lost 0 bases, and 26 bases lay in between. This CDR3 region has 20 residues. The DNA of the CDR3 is TGTGCCTGGGGGGCCGACCCCCGAGACATAGGCTCCTCTGGGGCCAACGTCCTGACTTTC. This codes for CAWGADPRDIGSSGANVLTF.

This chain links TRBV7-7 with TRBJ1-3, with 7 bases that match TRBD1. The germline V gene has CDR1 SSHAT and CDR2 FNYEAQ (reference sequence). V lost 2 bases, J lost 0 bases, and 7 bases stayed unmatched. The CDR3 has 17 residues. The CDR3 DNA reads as TGTGCCAGCAGCTTACAGCCGGGACAGCACTCTGGAAACACCATATATTTT. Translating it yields CASSLQPGQHSGNTIYF. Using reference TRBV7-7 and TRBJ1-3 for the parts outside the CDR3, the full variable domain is GAGVSQSPRYKVTKRGQDVTLRCDPISSHATLYWYQQALGQGPEFLTYFNYEAQPDKSGLPSDRFSAERPEGSISTLTIQRTEQRDSAMYRCASSLQPGQHSGNTIYFGEGSWLTVV.

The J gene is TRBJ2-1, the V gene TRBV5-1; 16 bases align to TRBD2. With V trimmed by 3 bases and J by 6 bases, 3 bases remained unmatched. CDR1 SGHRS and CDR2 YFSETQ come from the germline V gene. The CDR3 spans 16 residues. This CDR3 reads CASSWGLAGGVNEQFF. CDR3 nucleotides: TGCGCCAGCAGCTGGGGACTAGCGGGAGGGGTCAATGAGCAGTTCTTC.

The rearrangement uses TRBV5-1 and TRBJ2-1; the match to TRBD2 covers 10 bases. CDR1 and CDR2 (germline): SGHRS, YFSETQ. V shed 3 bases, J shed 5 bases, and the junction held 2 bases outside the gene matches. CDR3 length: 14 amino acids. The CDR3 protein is CASSWTSGNNEQFF. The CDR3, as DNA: TGCGCCAGCAGCTGGACTAGCGGTAACAATGAGCAGTTCTTC.

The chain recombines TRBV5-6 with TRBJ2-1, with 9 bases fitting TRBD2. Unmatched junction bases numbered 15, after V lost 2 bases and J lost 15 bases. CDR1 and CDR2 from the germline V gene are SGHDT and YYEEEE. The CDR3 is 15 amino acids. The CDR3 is CASSFFGGRAASGFF. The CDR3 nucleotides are TGTGCCAGCAGCTTTTTTGGCGGGAGGGCCGCTTCTGGGTTCTTC.

CDR3 coding DNA: TGTGCCAGCTCACCACCCGACAGGAGCTCCTACGAGCAGTACTTC. This gives the protein CASSPPDRSSYEQYF. The chain is built from TRBV18 and TRBJ2-7; D perhaps matches TRBD1 (6 bases). This CDR3 region has 15 residues. V shed 0 bases and J shed 0 bases, with 9 bases lying between them. Looked up from germline, CDR1 is KGHSH and CDR2 is LQKENI.

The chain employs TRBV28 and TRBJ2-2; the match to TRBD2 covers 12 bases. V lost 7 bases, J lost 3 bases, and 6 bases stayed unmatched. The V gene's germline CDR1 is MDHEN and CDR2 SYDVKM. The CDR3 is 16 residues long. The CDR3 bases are TGTGCCAGCACCGACGGGACTAGCGGGTACACCGGGGAGCTGTTTTTT. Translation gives CASTDGTSGYTGELFF. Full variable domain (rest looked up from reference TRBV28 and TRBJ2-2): DVKVTQSSRYLVKRTGEKVFLECVQDMDHENMFWYRQDPGLGLRLIYFSYDVKMKEKGDIPEGYSVSREKKERFSLILESASTNQTSMYLCASTDGTSGYTGELFFGEGSRLTVL.

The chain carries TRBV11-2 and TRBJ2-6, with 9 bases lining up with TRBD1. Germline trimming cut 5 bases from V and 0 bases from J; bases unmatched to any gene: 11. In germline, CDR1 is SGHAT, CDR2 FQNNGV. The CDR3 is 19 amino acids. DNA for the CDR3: TGTGCCAGCAGCCCGAGGGGACAGGGCCCTAGCTCTGGGGCCAACGTCCTGACTTTC. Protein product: CASSPRGQGPSSGANVLTF.

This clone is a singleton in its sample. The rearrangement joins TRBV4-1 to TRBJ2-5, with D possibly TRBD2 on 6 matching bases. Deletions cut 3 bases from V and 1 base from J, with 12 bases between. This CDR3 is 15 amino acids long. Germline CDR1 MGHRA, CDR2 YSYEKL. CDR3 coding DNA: TGCGCCAGCAGCCAGGGGCGGGAAGGCCAAGAGACCCAGTACTTC. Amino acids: CASSQGREGQETQYF.

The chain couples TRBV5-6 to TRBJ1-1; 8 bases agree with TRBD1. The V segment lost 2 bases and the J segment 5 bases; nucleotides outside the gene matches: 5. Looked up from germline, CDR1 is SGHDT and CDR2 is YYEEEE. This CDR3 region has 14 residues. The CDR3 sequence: CASSFVYRGTEAFF. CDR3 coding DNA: TGTGCCAGCAGCTTTGTATACAGGGGGACTGAAGCTTTCTTT. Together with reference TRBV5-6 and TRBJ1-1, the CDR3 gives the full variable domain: DAGVTQSPTHLIKTRGQQVTLRCSPKSGHDTVSWYQQALGQGPQFIFQYYEEEERQRGNFPDRFSGHQFPNYSSELNVNALLLGDSALYLCASSFVYRGTEAFFGQGTRLTVV.

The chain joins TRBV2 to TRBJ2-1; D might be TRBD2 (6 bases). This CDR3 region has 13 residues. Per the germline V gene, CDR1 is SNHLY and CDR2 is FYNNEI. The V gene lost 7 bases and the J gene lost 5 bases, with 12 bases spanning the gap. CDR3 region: CASINGRDNEQFF. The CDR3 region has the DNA TGTGCCAGCATTAACGGGAGAGACAATGAGCAGTTCTTC.